This TCR beta chain was retrieved from a study of blood T cell repertoires in COVID-19. Study context: Samples representing acute and convalescent COVID-19 were sourced from the United States, Italy and Spain. The analysed material was cDNA or gDNA that came from T cells, B-cell-depleted T cells, or PBMCs.

The CDR3 is made up of 16 amino acids. V lost 3 bases to trimming and J lost 1 base; unmatched junction nucleotides: 3. The germline V gene has CDR1 SEHNR and CDR2 FQNEAQ (reference sequence). Authors' data handling: By means of reference gene primer amplification, nucleated cell counts were estimated. Repertoires were generated with immunoSEQ multiplex PCR, while TCRdb's copy carries only in-frame clones and drops some. That table furnishes V, J and clone size, whereas the DNA furnished D and trimming. This sample has around 70,000 clones, with 70% to 75% found just once. V gene TRBV7-9 combines with J gene TRBJ2-7, with 13 nucleotides matching TRBD2. The specimen sequenced was peripheral blood. The clonotype was recovered from a man aged 70 or older with acute or convalescent COVID-19. Here the CDR3 DNA reads TGTGCCAGCAGCTTGGGGACTAGCGGGATTTCCTACGAGCAGTACTTC. It is translated as CASSLGTSGISYEQYF. The full variable domain, in which reference TRBV7-9 and TRBJ2-7 provide the parts outside the CDR3, is DTGVSQNPRHKITKRGQNVTFRCDPISEHNRLYWYRQTLGQGPEFLTYFQNEAQLEKSRLLSDRFSAERPKGSFSTLEIQRTEQGDSAMYLCASSLGTSGISYEQYFGPGTRLTVT.